This TCR beta chain was retrieved from a study of cytomegalovirus exposure and HLA in healthy donors. Whole-study context: From HLA-typed donors, an early data release held tens of millions of unique TCRs.

The PCR made use of 60 Vbeta and 13 Jbeta primers. Sequencing used immunoSEQ multiplex PCR; TCRdb keeps in-frame clones, though not all of them. The sample contains about 170,000 clones, more than 80% of which appear only once. The V end lost 8 bases, the J end lost 8 bases, and 18 bases lay between the germline ends. The germline gives CDR1 SNHLY, CDR2 FYNNEI. The CDR3 is 13 amino acids. The V gene is TRBV2, the J gene TRBJ1-2; D uncertain. The sample taken for sequencing was PBMCs. This TCR derives from a woman in her late teens or twenties in good health and CMV-seronegative. The CDR3 region is CASVAAGWKGYTF. CDR3 nucleotide sequence: TGTGCCAGCGTGGCCGCGGGGTGGAAAGGCTACACCTTC.